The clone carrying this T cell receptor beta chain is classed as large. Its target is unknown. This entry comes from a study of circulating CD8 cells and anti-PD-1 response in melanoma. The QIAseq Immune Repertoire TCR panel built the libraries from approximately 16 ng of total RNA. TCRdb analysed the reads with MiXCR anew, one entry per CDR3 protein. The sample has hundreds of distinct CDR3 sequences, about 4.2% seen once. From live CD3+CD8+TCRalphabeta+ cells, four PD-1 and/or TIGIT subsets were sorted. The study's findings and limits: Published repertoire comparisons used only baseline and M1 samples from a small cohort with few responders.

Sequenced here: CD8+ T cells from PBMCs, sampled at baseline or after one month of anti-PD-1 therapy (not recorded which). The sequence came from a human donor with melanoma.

CDR3 in amino acids: CASSFNSNTEAFF. The CDR3 nucleotides read TGTGCCAGTAGTTTTAATTCGAACACTGAAGCTTTCTTT. This chain links TRBV19 with TRBJ1-1; D is uncertain. Trimming removed 5 bases from V and 1 base from J, with 8 bases in between. Germline V lookup: CDR1 LNHDA, CDR2 SQIVND (reference sequence). CDR3 length: 13 amino acids.